This T cell receptor beta chain is drawn from a study of tumor and adjacent non-tumor tissue in lung cancer. In the study overall: Histology: under 15 adenocarcinoma, a couple of squamous cell carcinoma, 1 small cell lung cancer. General observations from the study: Tumor repertoires had a smaller top 100 clone share than normal lung. Significantly higher TCR diversity was found in tumor than normal lung.

Of note for this clonotype: Its target is not known.

Germline V gene sequence: CDR1 SQVTM, CDR2 ANQGSEA. This CDR3 is built from 14 residues. Trimming removed 4 bases from V and 7 bases from J; junction bases left unmatched: 12. This sample's RNA came from whole unsorted tissue. The library came from three nested PCR rounds adapted from ARM-PCR protocols. TCRdb re-called the multiplex PCR reads with MiXCR, one entry per CDR3 protein. The sample includes about 78,000 distinct CDR3 sequences, 80% of them seen just once. The chain carries TRBV29-1 and TRBJ1-2; 7 bases line up with TRBD1. The sequenced sample was lung tumor tissue. This TCR came from a woman aged 45 to 65 with non-small cell lung cancer. This chain's CDR3 is CSVGGQGGMGGYTF. Written as DNA, the CDR3 is TGCAGCGTTGGAGGGCAGGGGGGAATGGGTGGCTACACCTTC. The full variable domain, with the rest looked up from reference TRBV29-1 and TRBJ1-2, is SAVISQKPSRDICQRGTSLTIQCQVDSQVTMMFWYRQQPGQSLTLIATANQGSEATYESGFVIDKFPISRPNLTFSTLTVSNMSPEDSSIYLCSVGGQGGMGGYTFGSGTRLTVV.